The 3 T cell receptor beta chains below come from one sample, sequenced in a study of T cell responses to AZD1222 COVID-19 vaccine. The table came from immunoSEQ multiplex PCR; TCRdb's copy has only in-frame clones and leaves some out. The repertoire includes 7,500 to 9,500 clones, over 75% of them detected once, and roughly 6.5% sits in the top ten. The material sequenced was peripheral blood, taken 28 days after the second AZD1222 dose. These receptors were obtained from an adult who received the AZD1222 COVID-19 vaccine.

CDR3 DNA sequence: TGTGCCACTACTCCAAATAGCGGGAGGTCCCACGAGCAGTACTTC. It yields the protein CATTPNSGRSHEQYF. This chain joins TRBV10-3 and TRBJ2-7; 10 nucleotides agree with TRBD2. The V segment lost 10 bases and the J segment 5 bases; nucleotides outside the gene matches: 14. The CDR3 contains 15 residues. The germline gives CDR1 ENHRY, CDR2 SYGVKD.

The V call is TRBV7-6, the J call TRBJ2-7; 9 bases agree with TRBD2. Germline V CDR1 and CDR2: SGHVS, FNYEAQ. The trim removed 2 bases at V and 7 bases at J, leaving 9 bases unmatched. The CDR3 is 15 amino acids. The CDR3 sequence: CASSLKGGGAWEQYF. Written as DNA, the CDR3 is TGTGCCAGCAGCTTAAAAGGCGGGGGGGCGTGGGAGCAGTACTTC.

The rearrangement uses TRBV7-2 and TRBJ1-1, with unresolved D. This CDR3 has 14 amino acids. Germline V gives CDR1 SGHTA, CDR2 FQGNSA. V lost 0 bases and J lost 0, with 5 bases in between. Written as DNA, the CDR3 is TGTGCCAGCAGCTTAGCAGGGCTGAACACTGAAGCTTTCTTT. Its protein product is CASSLAGLNTEAFF.